Listed below are T cell receptor beta chains from one sample, sequenced in a study of T cells after yellow fever vaccination. TCRdb used MiXCR to reprocess the 5' RACE reads, holding one entry per CDR3 protein. This sample has under 200,000 distinct CDR3 sequences, with 6% to 7.5% found just once. Material: CD4+ T cells sorted from PBMCs, obtained 4 to 5 days after the first yellow fever vaccination. All receptors come from a man younger than 30 who received the YFV17D yellow fever vaccine. CDR3s include the opening cysteine and the closing phenylalanine or tryptophan. A D gene is named only where the DNA matches it firmly. For some rows the clone size is stated as once, few or many, or as a class when expanded; others skip it.

-,few,16,TRBV11-2,TRBJ2-1,CASSLGTLTSYNEQFF,TGTGCCAGCAGCTTAGGAACCCTCACTTCCTACAATGAGCAGTTCTTC
-,-,14,TRBV10-3,TRBJ1-1,CAISRGRPDTEAFF,TGTGCCATCAGCCGCGGGCGGCCGGACACTGAAGCTTTCTTT
TRBD2,-,15,TRBV5-1,TRBJ2-2,CASASGGANTGELFF,TGCGCCAGCGCTTCGGGGGGGGCCAACACCGGGGAGCTGTTTTTT
-,-,14,TRBV5-1,TRBJ2-3,CASSSERGTDTQYF,TGCGCCAGCAGCTCGGAACGGGGCACAGATACGCAGTATTTT
TRBD2,-,16,TRBV7-3,TRBJ2-2,CASSLASGGNTGELFF,TGTGCCAGCAGCTTAGCTAGCGGGGGGAACACCGGGGAGCTGTTTTTT
-,many,14,TRBV9,TRBJ2-1,CASSVSIQYNEQFF,TGTGCCAGCAGCGTGAGCATCCAGTACAATGAGCAGTTCTTC
-,many,14,TRBV7-9,TRBJ2-7,CASSPTGLSYEQYF,TGTGCCAGCAGCCCCACGGGACTCTCCTACGAGCAGTACTTC
-,-,15,TRBV9,TRBJ1-5,CASSVEDSPDQPQHF,TGTGCCAGCAGCGTAGAAGACAGCCCAGATCAGCCCCAGCATTTT
-,many,14,TRBV7-9,TRBJ2-3,CASSRSLSTDTQYF,TGTGCCAGCAGCCGGTCCCTGAGCACAGATACGCAGTATTTT
-,-,15,TRBV30,TRBJ2-7,CAWSKQGGYSYEQYF,TGTGCCTGGAGTAAACAGGGTGGCTACTCCTACGAGCAGTACTTC
-,few,16,TRBV9,TRBJ2-3,CASSVGPGENTDTQYF,TGTGCCAGCAGCGTGGGTCCCGGGGAGAACACAGATACGCAGTATTTT
-,many,15,TRBV12-3/TRBV12-4,TRBJ1-2,CASSFAGVGRNGYTF,TGTGCCAGCAGTTTCGCGGGGGTTGGGAGAAATGGCTACACCTTC
-,-,16,TRBV6-1,TRBJ1-4,CASSRFPFRVNEKLFF,TGTGCCAGCAGCCGCTTCCCCTTCCGGGTTAATGAAAAACTGTTTTTT
-,few,15,TRBV28,TRBJ2-1,CASRPTDAGEYEQFF,TGTGCCAGCAGACCCACAGATGCCGGGGAATATGAGCAGTTCTTC
-,many,14,TRBV7-9,TRBJ2-7,CASSLGGAAYEQYF,TGTGCCAGCAGCTTAGGGGGGGCCGCCTACGAGCAGTACTTC
-,-,14,TRBV18,TRBJ1-2,CASSPNRENYGYTF,TGTGCCAGCTCACCTAACAGGGAGAACTATGGCTACACCTTC
-,many,12,TRBV29-1,TRBJ2-1,CSVAGRPNEQFF,TGCAGCGTTGCCGGCAGGCCCAATGAGCAGTTCTTC
-,-,14,TRBV5-1,TRBJ1-1,CASSIGRDREWAFF,TGCGCCAGCAGCATAGGAAGGGACCGCGAGTGGGCTTTCTTT